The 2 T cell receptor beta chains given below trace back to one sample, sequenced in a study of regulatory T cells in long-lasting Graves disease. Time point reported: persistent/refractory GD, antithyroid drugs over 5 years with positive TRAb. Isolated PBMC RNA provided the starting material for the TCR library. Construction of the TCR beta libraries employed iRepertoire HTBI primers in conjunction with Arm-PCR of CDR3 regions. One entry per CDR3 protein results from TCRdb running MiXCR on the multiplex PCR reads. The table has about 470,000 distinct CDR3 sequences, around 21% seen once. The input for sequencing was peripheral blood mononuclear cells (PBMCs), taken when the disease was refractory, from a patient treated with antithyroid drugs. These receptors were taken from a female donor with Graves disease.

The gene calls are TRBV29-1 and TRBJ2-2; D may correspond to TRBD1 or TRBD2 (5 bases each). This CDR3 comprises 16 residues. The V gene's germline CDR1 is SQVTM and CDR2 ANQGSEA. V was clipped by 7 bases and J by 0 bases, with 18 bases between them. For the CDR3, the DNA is TGCAGCGCCACCCGTGCGGGCAGGGCGAACACCGGGGAGCTGTTTTTT. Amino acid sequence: CSATRAGRANTGELFF.

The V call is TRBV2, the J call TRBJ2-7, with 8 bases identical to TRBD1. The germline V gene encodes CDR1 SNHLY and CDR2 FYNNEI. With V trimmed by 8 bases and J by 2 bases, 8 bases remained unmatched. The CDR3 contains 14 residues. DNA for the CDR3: TGTGCCAGCGCTACGACAGGGGTTGCCTACGAGCAGTACTTC. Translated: CASATTGVAYEQYF.